One sample yielded the 24 T cell receptor beta chains listed below, sequenced in a study of lymphopenia after photon versus proton radiotherapy. Libraries were prepared by immunoSEQ multiplex PCR; TCRdb keeps only in-frame clonotypes and omits some of them. The sample carries 77,000 or so clones, around four fifths recorded once. Sequencing was performed on peripheral blood, taken from a patient treated with proton-based radiotherapy. All receptors come from a man in his sixties with pancreatic cancer.

This rearrangement joins TRBV9 to TRBJ2-6, with a tentative D call TRBD1 (6 bases). The CDR3 covers 16 residues. Per the germline V gene, CDR1 is SGDLS and CDR2 is YYNGEE. V was shortened by 3 bases and J by 2 bases, with 12 bases between the two germline ends. CDR3 region: CASSAQNRAGANVLTF. CDR3 nucleotide sequence: TGTGCCAGCAGCGCTCAGAACAGGGCTGGGGCCAACGTCCTGACTTTC.

The V and J genes are TRBV5-1 and TRBJ2-1; unclear D gene. The ends were cut back, 7 bases at V and 11 bases at J, with 13 bases in the middle. The CDR3 is 11 residues long. The germline CDR1 and CDR2 sequences are SGHRS and YFSETQ. CDR3 region: CASGDGTQQFF. CDR3 DNA sequence: TGCGCCAGCGGTGACGGAACACAGCAGTTCTTC.

The V call is TRBV5-8, the J call TRBJ2-5, with 9 bases matching TRBD1. V was pared by 2 bases and J by 0 bases, with 5 bases of the junction left unmatched. The CDR3 contains 16 residues. The V gene's germline CDR1 is SGHTS and CDR2 YDEGEE. The CDR3 bases are TGTGCCAGCAGCTTCGGGACAGGGAACTACCAAGAGACCCAGTACTTC. Translating gives CASSFGTGNYQETQYF.

The rearrangement uses TRBV29-1 and TRBJ2-7; D gene unclear. The CDR3 has 12 amino acids. V lost 7 bases, J lost 1 base, and 11 bases lay in between. The germline V gene has CDR1 SQVTM and CDR2 ANQGSEA. CDR3 in amino acids: CSACTVSYEQYF. Here the CDR3 DNA reads TGCAGCGCCTGTACAGTTTCCTACGAGCAGTACTTC.

The chain combines TRBV19 with TRBJ2-1, with 8 nucleotides matching TRBD2. The CDR3 is 15 residues long. V dropped 4 bases and J dropped 8; count of bases not matched to a gene: 10. Germline V gives CDR1 LNHDA, CDR2 SQIVND (reference sequence). The CDR3 region has the DNA TGTGCCAGTAGTACACGTCCAGCGGGAGAGTATGAGCAGTTCTTC. Protein: CASSTRPAGEYEQFF.

This rearrangement joins TRBV7-9 to TRBJ1-1, with D tentatively TRBD1 (6 bases). This CDR3 is built from 14 residues. The V gene's germline CDR1 is SEHNR and CDR2 FQNEAQ (reference sequence). Deletions cut 3 bases from V and 4 bases from J, with 12 bases between. This CDR3 reads CASSLSGGGTEAFF. CDR3 DNA: TGTGCCAGCAGCTTGTCGGGGGGCGGCACTGAAGCTTTCTTT.

The chain links TRBV28 to TRBJ1-2; a possible D gene is TRBD1 (6 bases). This CDR3 has 12 amino acids. Germline V gene sequence: CDR1 MDHEN, CDR2 SYDVKM. Trimming left V 7 bases short and J 8 bases short, with 14 bases between. The CDR3 sequence: CASITGGRGYTF. The CDR3 region has the DNA TGTGCCAGCATAACGGGGGGGCGAGGCTACACCTTC.

This clone has only one observation. The rearrangement uses TRBV2 and TRBJ2-1; D may correspond to TRBD1 or TRBD2 (5 bases each). Germline-derived CDR1 and CDR2 are SNHLY and FYNNEI. There are 15 residues in the CDR3. The germline V and J ends were trimmed by 7 bases and 1 base, with 14 bases remaining between them. In DNA form, the CDR3 reads TGTGCCAGCACTACGGGGCCTAGTTCCTACAATGAGCAGTTCTTC. Protein product: CASTTGPSSYNEQFF. Variable domain in full (rest from reference TRBV2 and TRBJ2-1): EPEVTQTPSHQVTQMGQEVILRCVPISNHLYFYWYRQILGQKVEFLVSFYNNEISEKSEIFDDQFSVERPDGSNFTLKIRSTKLEDSAMYFCASTTGPSSYNEQFFGPGTRLTVL.

This clone was found once. The chain combines TRBV30 with TRBJ2-1, with TRBD2 matching over 9 bases. Germline V gives CDR1 GTSNPN, CDR2 SVGIG (reference sequence). V shed 0 bases and J 1 base; nucleotides not matched to a gene: 4. This CDR3 spans 16 amino acids. CDR3 sequence (DNA): TGTGCCTGGAGTGTACATAGCGGGAGTTCCTACAATGAGCAGTTCTTC. Translating gives CAWSVHSGSSYNEQFF.

V gene TRBV19 combines with J gene TRBJ1-4, with TRBD1 as a possible D gene (6 bases). The CDR3 is made up of 15 amino acids. Trimming removed 4 bases from V and 0 bases from J, with 9 bases in between. CDR1 LNHDA and CDR2 SQIVND come from the germline V gene (reference sequence). The CDR3 DNA follows: TGTGCCAGTAGTACCCCAGGGGCAACTAATGAAAAACTGTTTTTT. Protein sequence: CASSTPGATNEKLFF.

V and J are TRBV7-3 and TRBJ2-1; D uncertain. The V gene lost 4 bases and the J gene lost 5 bases, with 9 bases spanning the gap. Germline V lookup: CDR1 SGHTA, CDR2 FQGTGA. This CDR3 is 13 amino acids long. The CDR3 reads CASSSPPHNEQFF. CDR3 nucleotide sequence: TGTGCCAGCAGCTCCCCCCCCCACAATGAGCAGTTCTTC.

The rearrangement uses TRBV28 and TRBJ1-1; D call uncertain. The CDR3 contains 15 residues. V dropped 1 base and J dropped 4 bases, with 13 bases sitting between them. Germline CDR1 is MDHEN and CDR2 is SYDVKM. CDR3 in DNA: TGTGCCAGCAGTTTATTACTCGCTGTGAGCACTGAAGCTTTCTTT. It codes for CASSLLLAVSTEAFF.

This chain uses TRBV7-8 with TRBJ1-5; D uncertain. The CDR3 totals 13 residues. The V gene lost 4 bases and the J gene lost 4 bases, with 8 bases spanning the gap. Germline CDR1 reads SGHVS; CDR2 reads FQNEAQ. The CDR3 loop reads CASSSFGNQPQHF. Here the CDR3 DNA reads TGTGCCAGCAGCTCATTCGGAAATCAGCCCCAGCATTTT.

V and J are TRBV28 and TRBJ2-5, with 7 bases matching TRBD2. CDR1 MDHEN and CDR2 SYDVKM come from the germline V gene. Trimming removed 2 bases from V and 2 bases from J; junction bases left unmatched: 8. The CDR3 is 16 amino acids. CDR3 coding DNA: TGTGCCAGCAGTTTAGGGGGAGGGCCTTCTCAAGAGACCCAGTACTTC. This codes for CASSLGGGPSQETQYF.

The chain joins TRBV30 to TRBJ2-1; D unclear. V dropped 6 bases and J dropped 7 bases, with 10 bases sitting between them. The CDR3 totals 11 residues. Per the germline V gene, CDR1 is GTSNPN and CDR2 is SVGIG (reference sequence). CDR3 DNA sequence: TGTGCCTGTAAAGGTCAGAATGAGCAGTTCTTC. Residues: CACKGQNEQFF. The full variable domain, in which reference TRBV30 and TRBJ2-1 provide the parts outside the CDR3, is SQTIHQWPATLVQPVGSPLSLECTVEGTSNPNLYWYRQAAGRGLQLLFYSVGIGQISSEVPQNLSASRPQDRQFILSSKKLLLSDSGFYLCACKGQNEQFFGPGTRLTVL.

This clone has ten or more counts. The chain employs TRBV11-2 and TRBJ2-7; possible D gene TRBD1, 6 bases. The germline V gene has CDR1 SGHAT and CDR2 FQNNGV. The CDR3 has 13 amino acids. V was shortened by 5 bases and J by 3 bases, with 11 bases between the two germline ends. The DNA of the CDR3 is TGTGCCAGCAGCCGGGACACCTTCTACGAGCAGTACTTC. Translating gives CASSRDTFYEQYF.

V is TRBV4-1 and J is TRBJ2-3, with D possibly matching TRBD2 (6 bases). Germline values: CDR1 MGHRA, CDR2 YSYEKL. The CDR3 loop spans 15 amino acids. Trimming left V 5 bases short and J 2 bases short, with 14 bases between. As DNA, the CDR3 is TGCGCCAGCAGCGAGTTCGCGGGGACCACAGATACGCAGTATTTT. Translated: CASSEFAGTTDTQYF.

A few counts support this clone. J is TRBJ2-1 and V is TRBV29-1, with D perhaps matching TRBD2 (5 bases). The CDR3 contains 16 residues. Germline-derived CDR1 and CDR2 are SQVTM and ANQGSEA. V was pared by 7 bases and J by 0 bases, with 19 bases between. In DNA, the CDR3 is TGCAGCGCCCTCGGGAAAGTGTCGTACTCCTACAATGAGCAGTTCTTC. Translation: CSALGKVSYSYNEQFF.

This CDR3 reads CSAPSRLNSYNEQFF. Written as DNA, the CDR3 is TGCAGCGCCCCCTCGCGGTTAAACTCCTACAATGAGCAGTTCTTC. The rearrangement uses TRBV29-1 and TRBJ2-1; no clear D. This CDR3 has 15 amino acids. V shed 7 bases and J shed 0 bases, with 16 bases lying between them. The germline gives CDR1 SQVTM, CDR2 ANQGSEA.

This clone was picked up many times. The chain uses TRBV11-2 and TRBJ1-1; tentatively, D is TRBD1 (6 bases). The CDR3 sequence is 15 residues long. Trimming stripped 5 bases from V and 3 bases from J, with 16 bases between. Germline V gene lookup returns CDR1 SGHAT and CDR2 FQNNGV. CDR3 DNA sequence: TGTGCCAGCAGCCCACTGGCGGACAGATACACTGAAGCTTTCTTT. This gives the protein CASSPLADRYTEAFF.

The rearrangement joins TRBV5-1 to TRBJ1-3; 7 bases line up with TRBD1. From germline, CDR1 is SGHRS and CDR2 YFSETQ. CDR3 size: 17 residues. J gave up 1 base and V 3 bases, and 10 bases lay outside the gene matches. Here the CDR3 reads CASSWGTGERSGNTIYF. The DNA of the CDR3 is TGCGCCAGCAGCTGGGGAACAGGGGAACGGTCTGGAAACACCATATATTTT.

The V gene is TRBV27, the J gene TRBJ2-1, with 9 bases matching TRBD1. The CDR3 loop spans 18 amino acids. In germline, CDR1 is MNHEY, CDR2 SMNVEV (reference sequence). J was trimmed by 8 bases and V by 6 bases; bases with no gene match: 20. CDR3 sequence (DNA): TGTGCCAGCAGGCCGGGACAGGGATACAGGGTTCTTGTCGATGAGCAGTTCTTC. This encodes CASRPGQGYRVLVDEQFF.

This rearrangement joins TRBV27 to TRBJ1-4; 11 positions match TRBD1. CDR1 is MNHEY, CDR2 SMNVEV, per germline (reference sequence). The V segment lost 6 bases and the J segment 8 bases; nucleotides outside the gene matches: 2. The CDR3 runs to 13 residues. The DNA for the CDR3 is TGTGCCAGCAGGGGACAGGGGGGCGAAAAACTGTTTTTT. Amino acids: CASRGQGGEKLFF.

The chain links TRBV4-2 to TRBJ2-1; 9 positions match TRBD2. V lost 3 bases and J lost 5; bases outside the gene matches: 2. The CDR3 is 14 amino acids. Germline assignment: CDR1 LGHNA and CDR2 YNFKEQ. The CDR3 DNA reads as TGTGCCAGCAGCCAGCGGGAGGGCGACAATGAGCAGTTCTTC. Protein sequence: CASSQREGDNEQFF.